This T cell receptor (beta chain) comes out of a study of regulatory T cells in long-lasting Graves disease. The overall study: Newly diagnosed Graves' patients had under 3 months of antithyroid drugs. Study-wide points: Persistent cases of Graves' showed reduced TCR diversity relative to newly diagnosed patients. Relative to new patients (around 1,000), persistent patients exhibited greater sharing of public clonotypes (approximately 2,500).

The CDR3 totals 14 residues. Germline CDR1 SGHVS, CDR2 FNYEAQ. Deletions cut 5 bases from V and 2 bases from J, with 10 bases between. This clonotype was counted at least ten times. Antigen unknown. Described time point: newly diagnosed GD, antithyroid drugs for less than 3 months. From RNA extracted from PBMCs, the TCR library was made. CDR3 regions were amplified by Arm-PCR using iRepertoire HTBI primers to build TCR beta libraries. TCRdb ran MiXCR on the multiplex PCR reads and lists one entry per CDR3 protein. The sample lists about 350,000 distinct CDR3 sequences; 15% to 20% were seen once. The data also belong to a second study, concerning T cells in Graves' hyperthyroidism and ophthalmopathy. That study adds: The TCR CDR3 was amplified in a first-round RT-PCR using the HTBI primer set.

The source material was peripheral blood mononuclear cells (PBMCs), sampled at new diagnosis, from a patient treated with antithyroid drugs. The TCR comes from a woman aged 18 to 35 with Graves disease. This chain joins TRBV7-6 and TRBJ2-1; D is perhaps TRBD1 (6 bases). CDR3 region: CASSLGQPYNEQFF. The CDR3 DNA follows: TGTGCCAGCAGCCTAGGACAGCCCTACAATGAGCAGTTCTTC.